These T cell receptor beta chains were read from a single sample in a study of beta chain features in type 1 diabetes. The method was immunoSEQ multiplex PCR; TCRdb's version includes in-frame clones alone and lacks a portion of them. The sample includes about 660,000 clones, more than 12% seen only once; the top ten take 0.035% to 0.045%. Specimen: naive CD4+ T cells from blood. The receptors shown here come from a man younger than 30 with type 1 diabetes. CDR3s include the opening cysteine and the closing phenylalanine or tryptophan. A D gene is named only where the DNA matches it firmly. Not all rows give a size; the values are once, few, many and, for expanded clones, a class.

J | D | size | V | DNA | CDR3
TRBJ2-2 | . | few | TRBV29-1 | TGCAGCGTTGAGATTCGAGGAACCGGGGAGCTGTTTTTT | CSVEIRGTGELFF
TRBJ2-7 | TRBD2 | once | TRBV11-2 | TGTGCCAGCAGCCCCCCAGCGGGGTACTCCTACGAGCAGTACTTC | CASSPPAGYSYEQYF
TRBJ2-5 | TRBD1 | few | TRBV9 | TGTGCCAGCAGCGTGGGACAGCTCCATGAGACCCAGTACTTC | CASSVGQLHETQYF
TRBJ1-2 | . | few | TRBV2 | TGTGCCAGCAGTCTAGAAGCAGCCGCCCCTAACTATGGCTACACCTTC | CASSLEAAAPNYGYTF
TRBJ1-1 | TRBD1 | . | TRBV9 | TGTGCCAGCAGCTCAACGGGACAGGGTCGGCCTGAAGCTTTCTTT | CASSSTGQGRPEAFF
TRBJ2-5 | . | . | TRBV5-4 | TGTGCCAGCAGCTCCAGACAGGAGGAGACCCAGTACTTC | CASSSRQEETQYF
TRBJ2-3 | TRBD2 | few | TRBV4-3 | TGCGCCAGCAGCCGTCAACTAGCGGGGGGCACCGTTGATACGCAGTATTTT | CASSRQLAGGTVDTQYF
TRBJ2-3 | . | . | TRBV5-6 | TGTGCCAGCACCCCCTGGACAGCCCTGAGCACAGATACGCAGTATTTT | CASTPWTALSTDTQYF
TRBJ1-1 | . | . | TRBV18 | TGTGCCAGCTCACCCCCCGACAGTGAAGCTTTCTTT | CASSPPDSEAFF
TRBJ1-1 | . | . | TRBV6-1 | TGTGCCAGCATCACTCCCGGCTTCAGTGAAGCTTTCTTT | CASITPGFSEAFF
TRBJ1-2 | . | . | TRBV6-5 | TGTGCCAGCAGTTACCGCACTGATATCTATGGCTACACCTTC | CASSYRTDIYGYTF
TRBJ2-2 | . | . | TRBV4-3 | TGCGCCAGCAGCCACAACCCGGGCTTGAACACCGGGGAGCTGTTTTTT | CASSHNPGLNTGELFF
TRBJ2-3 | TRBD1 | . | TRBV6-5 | TGTGCCAGCAGCTTTCAGGGGGCAGATACGCAGTATTTT | CASSFQGADTQYF
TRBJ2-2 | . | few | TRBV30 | TGTGCCTGGAAACGGGGGAGAGGCACCGGGGAGCTGTTTTTT | CAWKRGRGTGELFF
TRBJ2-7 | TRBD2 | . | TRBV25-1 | TGTGCCAGCAGCGCACCGGGACTAGGGAAAGACGAGCAGTACTTC | CASSAPGLGKDEQYF
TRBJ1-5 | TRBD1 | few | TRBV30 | TGTGCCTGGGGGACAGGGGGGCCCCAGCATTTT | CAWGTGGPQHF
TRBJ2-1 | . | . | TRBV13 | TGTGCCAGCAGCGTCGGACGGAATGAGCAGTTCTTC | CASSVGRNEQFF
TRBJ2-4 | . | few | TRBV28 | TGTGCCAGCACCCAGATGGGTCTCTCCGGCGGCATTCAGTACTTC | CASTQMGLSGGIQYF
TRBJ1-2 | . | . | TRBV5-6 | TGTGCCAGCAGCGACCGCGGGAGTCGAGGCTACACCTTC | CASSDRGSRGYTF
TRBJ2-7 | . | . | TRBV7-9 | TGTGCCAGCAGCTTGACCGATTGGCAGACCTACGAGCAGTACTTC | CASSLTDWQTYEQYF
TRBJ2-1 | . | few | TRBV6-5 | TGTGCCAGCGGAAGGGGGAATGAGCAGTTCTTC | CASGRGNEQFF
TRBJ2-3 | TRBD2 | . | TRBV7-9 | TGTGCCAGCAGCTTAGGAAGCGGGGGAACAGATACGCAGTATTTT | CASSLGSGGTDTQYF
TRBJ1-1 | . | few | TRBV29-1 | TGCAGCGTTATTAAAGGGGCGAACACTGAAGCTTTCTTT | CSVIKGANTEAFF
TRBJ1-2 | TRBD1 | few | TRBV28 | TGTGCCAGCAGCACCTGGACAGGGCCGAAGATTGGCTACACCTTC | CASSTWTGPKIGYTF
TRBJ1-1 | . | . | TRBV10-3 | TGTGCCATCAGTTCTACAGGGAACACTGAAGCTTTCTTT | CAISSTGNTEAFF
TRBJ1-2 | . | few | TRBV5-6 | TGTGCCAGCAGCTTCCGGGGCACGAGCGGCTACACCTTC | CASSFRGTSGYTF
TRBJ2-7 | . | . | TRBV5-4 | TGTGCCAGCAGCTTGGCCAGGGTTAACGAGCAGTACTTC | CASSLARVNEQYF
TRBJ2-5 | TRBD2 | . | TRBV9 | TGTGCCAGCAGCGTTGGGAGCGGGGGGCAGGAGACCCAGTACTTC | CASSVGSGGQETQYF
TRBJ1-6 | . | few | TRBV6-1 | TGTGCCAGCAGTGAACTCTTCTTACGGGGGGGTTCACCCCTCCACTTT | CASSELFLRGGSPLHF
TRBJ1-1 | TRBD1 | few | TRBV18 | TGTGCCAGCTCACACAATCAGGGGGACACTGAAGCTTTCTTT | CASSHNQGDTEAFF
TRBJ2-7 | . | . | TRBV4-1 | TGCGCCAGCAGCCATCAGACAGGCAACTCCTACGAGCAGTACTTC | CASSHQTGNSYEQYF
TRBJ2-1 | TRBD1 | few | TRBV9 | TGTGCCAGCAGCGTGGGACAGGGGAGGTCTAGGGTCCATGAGCAGTTCTTC | CASSVGQGRSRVHEQFF
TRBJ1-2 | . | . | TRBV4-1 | TGCGCCAGCAGCACCCCCCGGGGGCGGAGGATAGGCTACACCTTC | CASSTPRGRRIGYTF
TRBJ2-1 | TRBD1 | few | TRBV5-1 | TGCGCCAGCAGCGTCGACAGGGACGAGCAGTTCTTC | CASSVDRDEQFF
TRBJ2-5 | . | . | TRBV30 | TGTGCCTGGAGTCCGGACCTATTGGGGACCCAGTACTTC | CAWSPDLLGTQYF
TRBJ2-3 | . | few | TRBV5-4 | TGTGCCAGCAGCTTGGAACGACAGGATACGCAGTATTTT | CASSLERQDTQYF
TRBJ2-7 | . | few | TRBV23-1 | TGCGCCAGCAGTCAGACGGACCTTTACGAGCAGTACTTC | CASSQTDLYEQYF
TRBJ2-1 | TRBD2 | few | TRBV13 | TGTGCCAGCAGCCCAGGACTAGCGGGAGGAATATCCTACAATGAGCAGTTCTTC | CASSPGLAGGISYNEQFF
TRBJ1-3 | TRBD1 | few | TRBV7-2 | TGTGCCAGCAGCCAAGTGACAGGGATTGGAAACACCATATATTTT | CASSQVTGIGNTIYF
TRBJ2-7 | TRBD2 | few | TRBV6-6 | TGTGCCAGCGACCTAGCGGGAGGCAACGAGCAGTACTTC | CASDLAGGNEQYF
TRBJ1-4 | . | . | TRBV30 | TGTGCCTGGAGGGAGCAGGTTCGGGAAAAACTGTTTTTT | CAWREQVREKLFF
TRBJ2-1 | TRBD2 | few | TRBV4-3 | TGCGCCAGCAGCCAAGAACAGTCGACTAGCGGGTACTACAATGAGCAGTTCTTC | CASSQEQSTSGYYNEQFF
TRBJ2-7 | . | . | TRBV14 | TGTGCCAGCAGCCTCAGAAGGGGGGGCGATTCCTACGAGCAGTACTTC | CASSLRRGGDSYEQYF
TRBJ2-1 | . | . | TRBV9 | TGTGCCAGCAGCGTAGACCCCCTGGGGTACAATGAGCAGTTCTTC | CASSVDPLGYNEQFF
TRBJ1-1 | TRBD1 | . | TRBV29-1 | TGCAGCGTTCTGGACAGGGTGAACACTGAAGCTTTCTTT | CSVLDRVNTEAFF
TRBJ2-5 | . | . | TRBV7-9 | TGTGCCAGCAGCTCGGGCCAAGATATGGAGACCCAGTACTTC | CASSSGQDMETQYF
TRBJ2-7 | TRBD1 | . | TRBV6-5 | TGTGCCAGCAGCGGGCCGGGACAGCGCACCTACGAGCAGTACTTC | CASSGPGQRTYEQYF
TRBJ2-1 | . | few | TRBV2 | TGTGCCAGCAGTACTGACAGTAAATCCTACAATGAGCAGTTCTTC | CASSTDSKSYNEQFF
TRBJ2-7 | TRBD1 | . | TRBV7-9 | TGTGCCAGCAGCGAGGGACAGGGGGGCTACGAGCAGTACTTC | CASSEGQGGYEQYF
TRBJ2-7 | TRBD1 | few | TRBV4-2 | TGTGCCAGCAGCCATGTCGGGACAGTTGTCTCCTACGAGCAGTACTTC | CASSHVGTVVSYEQYF
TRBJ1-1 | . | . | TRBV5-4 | TGTGCCAGCAGCTTGATGAACACTGAAGCTTTCTTT | CASSLMNTEAFF
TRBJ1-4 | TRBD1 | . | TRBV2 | TGTGCCAGCAGTCCCCGGACAGGGAGAGGTGAAAAACTGTTTTTT | CASSPRTGRGEKLFF
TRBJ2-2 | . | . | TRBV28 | TGTGCCAGCAGTTTCCCGGGGAACACCGGGGAGCTGTTTTTT | CASSFPGNTGELFF
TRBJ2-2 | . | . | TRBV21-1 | TGTGCCAGGCCGGGACAGATTACGAACACCGGGGAGCTGTTTTTT | CARPGQITNTGELFF
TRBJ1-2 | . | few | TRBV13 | TGTGCCAGCAGCTTAGGCCTAGGGTTTCGAAGCTACACCTTC | CASSLGLGFRSYTF